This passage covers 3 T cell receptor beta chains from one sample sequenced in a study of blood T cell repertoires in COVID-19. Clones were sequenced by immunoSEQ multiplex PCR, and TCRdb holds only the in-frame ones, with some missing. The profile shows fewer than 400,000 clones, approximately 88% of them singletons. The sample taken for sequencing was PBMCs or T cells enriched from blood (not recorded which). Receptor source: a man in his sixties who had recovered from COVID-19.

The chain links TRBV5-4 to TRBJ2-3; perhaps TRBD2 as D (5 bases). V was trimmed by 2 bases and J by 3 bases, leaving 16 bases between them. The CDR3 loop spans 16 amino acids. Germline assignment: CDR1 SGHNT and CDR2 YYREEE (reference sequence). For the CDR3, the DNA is TGTGCCAGCAGCTTCCGACTTGGAGGAGGTACAGATACGCAGTATTTT. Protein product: CASSFRLGGGTDTQYF.

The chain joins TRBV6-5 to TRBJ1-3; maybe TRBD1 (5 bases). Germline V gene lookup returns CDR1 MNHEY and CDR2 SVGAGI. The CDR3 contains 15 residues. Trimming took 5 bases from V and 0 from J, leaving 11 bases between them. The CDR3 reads CASSRDGSSGNTIYF. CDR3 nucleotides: TGTGCCAGCAGTCGGGACGGGAGCTCTGGAAACACCATATATTTT.

The CDR3 spells CASSPRGRRGTEAFF. For the CDR3, the DNA is TGTGCCAGCAGCCCGAGGGGGAGAAGGGGGACTGAAGCTTTCTTT. The chain links TRBV25-1 to TRBJ1-1; a possible D gene is TRBD1 (6 bases). CDR1 and CDR2 from the germline V gene are MGHDK and SYGVNS. Trimming left V 6 bases short and J 5 bases short, with 19 bases between. CDR3 size: 15 residues.